One sample yielded the 21 T cell receptor beta chains listed below, sequenced in a study of blood T cells in healthy people across ages. Alongside a J-beta primer mix, a sample-barcoded 5' primer served in a second PCR lasting 7 to 11 cycles. TCRdb recomputed calls from the 5' RACE reads with MiXCR, one row per CDR3 protein. The sample lists 1.5 million to 2 million distinct CDR3 sequences, around 36% seen once, with about 11% in the top ten. Sequenced sample: blood. All receptors come from a woman between 25 and 40 years old in good health.

This clonotype was observed a few times. For the CDR3, the DNA is TGTGCCAGCAGTCCAACACCGGGCGATACGCAGTATTTT. Protein product: CASSPTPGDTQYF. This sequence joins TRBV2 and TRBJ2-3; D ambiguous. V was pared by 5 bases and J by 6 bases, with 12 bases between. The CDR3 extends over 13 amino acids. CDR1 is SNHLY and CDR2 is FYNNEI in the germline V gene.

Only a few counts were recorded for this clonotype. The genes are TRBV20-1 and TRBJ2-2; D unresolved. The CDR3 contains 13 residues. V gave up 5 bases and J gave up 5 bases, with 12 bases separating them. Germline V gene lookup returns CDR1 DFQATT and CDR2 SNEGSKA (reference sequence). The CDR3 DNA reads as TGCAGTGCTCTAACCCCCACAACCGGGGAGCTGTTTTTT. Translated, it gives CSALTPTTGELFF.

There are many counts of this clonotype. The CDR3 DNA is TGTGCCAGCAGCGCTCCGGCTAGCGGGGAAGGACCGGAGACCCAGTACTTC. Translated, it gives CASSAPASGEGPETQYF. V usage is TRBV5-5 and J usage is TRBJ2-5, with 9 bases identical to TRBD2. The CDR3 spans 17 residues. Trimming removed 4 bases from V and 5 bases from J; junction bases left unmatched: 15. Germline CDR1 and CDR2: SGHKS and YYEKEE (reference sequence).

This clonotype was seen at least ten times. The CDR3 region is CASSQNAPDRGYEQYF. The CDR3 region has the DNA TGTGCCAGCAGCCAGAACGCTCCGGACAGGGGATACGAGCAGTACTTC. The chain combines TRBV4-2 with TRBJ2-7; TRBD1 matches 9 bases. CDR3 length: 16 residues. The V gene's germline CDR1 is LGHNA and CDR2 YNFKEQ. V shed 3 bases, J shed 4 bases, and the junction held 10 bases outside the gene matches.

The chain combines TRBV7-9 with TRBJ2-1; D unresolved. Per the germline V gene, CDR1 is SEHNR and CDR2 is FQNEAQ (reference sequence). The CDR3 is made up of 15 amino acids. V lost 4 bases, J lost 5 bases, and 15 bases lay in between. The CDR3 sequence is CASSSLRGPHNEQFF. The CDR3 DNA follows: TGTGCCAGCAGCTCCCTACGCGGACCGCACAATGAGCAGTTCTTC.

Points on this clonotype: One junction end does not reproduce the germline sequence, and a read error may be involved. The chain combines TRBV10-3 with TRBJ2-1; D might be TRBD2 (5 bases). The CDR3 consists of 14 residues. From germline, CDR1 is ENHRY and CDR2 SYGVKD. The CDR3 DNA follows: TGTGCCATCAGGGAGTCTATCGGGGAAAATGAGCAGTTCTTC. Amino acid sequence: CAIRESIGENEQFF.

This clonotype was counted a few times. The V call is TRBV10-3, the J call TRBJ2-7, with D possibly matching TRBD1 (7 bases). V gave up 4 bases and J gave up 3 bases, with 13 bases separating them. CDR1 and CDR2 from the germline V gene are ENHRY and SYGVKD. This CDR3 has 14 amino acids. The CDR3 DNA reads TGTGCCATCAGTGGTACCCAGGGGGGCTACGAGCAGTACTTC. The encoded protein is CAISGTQGGYEQYF.

In this sample, this clonotype turned up a few times. This chain uses TRBV4-2 with TRBJ2-4, with TRBD2 identical over 12 bases. Germline loops: CDR1 LGHNA, CDR2 YNFKEQ. The ends lost 1 base at V and 1 base at J; junction bases unmatched: 2. The CDR3 loop spans 17 amino acids. CDR3 bases: TGTGCCAGCAGCCAAGCTACTAGCGGGGGGGCCAAAAACATTCAGTACTTC. Translation gives CASSQATSGGAKNIQYF.

This clonotype was recorded a few times. The rearrangement joins TRBV15 to TRBJ2-1, with a tentative D call TRBD2 (6 bases). The germline V gene has CDR1 LNHNV and CDR2 YYDKDF (reference sequence). CDR3 size: 13 residues. The V and J ends lost 5 bases and 3 bases respectively, with 8 bases between them. The CDR3 loop is CATSRDFYNEQFF. The CDR3 region has the DNA TGTGCCACCAGCCGGGACTTCTACAATGAGCAGTTCTTC.

Regarding this clonotype: The junction shows a germline mismatch at one end, possibly a read error. V usage is TRBV28 and J usage is TRBJ2-3, with D perhaps matching TRBD2 (5 bases). This CDR3 contains 15 residues. Germline V gene sequence: CDR1 MDHEN, CDR2 SYDVKM. CDR3 sequence: CASSSGNPGADTLYF. The CDR3 DNA reads as TGTGCCAGCAGTTCGGGGAACCCCGGAGCAGATACGCTGTATTTT.

The chain has TRBV4-1 and TRBJ1-2; D perhaps matches TRBD1 (6 bases). The CDR3 runs to 17 residues. Trimming removed 0 bases at V and 4 bases at J, with 18 bases between. Looked up from germline, CDR1 is MGHRA and CDR2 is YSYEKL. This CDR3 reads CASSQEVQGSFSYGYTF. The DNA of the CDR3 is TGCGCCAGCAGCCAAGAGGTGCAGGGGAGTTTCAGCTATGGCTACACCTTC.

The chain combines TRBV12-3 or TRBV12-4 with TRBJ1-5; no firm D call. This CDR3 spans 14 amino acids. V gave up 3 bases and J gave up 9 bases, with 15 bases separating them. Here the CDR3 reads CASSFGQANWPQHF. The CDR3, as DNA: TGTGCCAGCAGTTTCGGTCAGGCAAATTGGCCCCAGCATTTT.

This clonotype was detected a few times. J is TRBJ2-3 and V is TRBV7-3; the match to TRBD2 covers 8 bases. V shed 1 base and J 5 bases; nucleotides not matched to a gene: 5. Germline loops: CDR1 SGHTA, CDR2 FQGTGA. The length of the CDR3 is 15 residues. CDR3 residues: CASSLSGRQEDTQYF. The CDR3 bases are TGTGCCAGCAGCTTAAGCGGGAGGCAGGAAGATACGCAGTATTTT.

The DNA of the CDR3 is TGCAGTGCTAGAGATCCCCAGCGGGGGGCCCCCTACAATGAGCAGTTCTTC. Its translation is CSARDPQRGAPYNEQFF. V gene TRBV20-1 combines with J gene TRBJ2-1; 9 bases align to TRBD2. The V gene end was trimmed by 0 bases and the J gene end by 2 bases; junction bases not matched to a gene: 8. The CDR3 spans 17 residues. CDR1 DFQATT and CDR2 SNEGSKA come from the germline V gene (reference sequence).

The chain uses TRBV3-1 and TRBJ2-1; 10 bases align to TRBD2. The DNA matches TRBJ2-7 better at its end, which makes the J call doubtful. The germline CDR1 and CDR2 sequences are LGHDT and YNNKEL (reference sequence). The CDR3 consists of 15 residues. CDR3 bases: TGTGCCAGCAGCCAAGGTAGCGGGGGGATGAATGAGCAGTACTTC. Its protein product is CASSQGSGGMNEQYF.

A word on this clonotype: This sequence may be a read error, since a much larger clone differs from it by one base. The chain employs TRBV12-3 or TRBV12-4 and TRBJ2-5; the D gene is possibly TRBD1 (6 bases). The V end lost 4 bases, the J end lost 7 bases, and 13 bases lay between the germline ends. CDR3 length equals 13 residues. This CDR3 is CASSSTGKGTQYF. The CDR3 nucleotides are TGTGCCAGCAGTTCTACAGGGAAAGGGACCCAGTACTTC.

This clonotype appeared many times. This sequence joins TRBV7-2 and TRBJ2-5; the D is unclear. V lost 8 bases to trimming and J lost 2 bases, with 15 bases between them. The CDR3 is made up of 14 amino acids. Germline CDR1 is SGHTA and CDR2 is FQGNSA. CDR3 in amino acids: CASGLEWGQETQYF. CDR3 DNA sequence: TGTGCCAGCGGGCTGGAGTGGGGTCAAGAGACCCAGTACTTC. Supplemented by reference TRBV7-2 and TRBJ2-5, the full variable domain reads GAGVSQSPSNKVTEKGKDVELRCDPISGHTALYWYRQSLGQGLEFLIYFQGNSAPDKSGLPSDRFSAERTGGSVSTLTIQRTQQEDSAVYLCASGLEWGQETQYFGPGTRLLVL.

The J gene is TRBJ1-6, the V gene TRBV7-9; no firm D call. V lost 1 base, J lost 11 bases, and 12 bases lay in between. Germline assignment: CDR1 SEHNR and CDR2 FQNEAQ (reference sequence). The CDR3 covers 14 residues. The CDR3: CASSLDRVGAPLHF. In DNA form, the CDR3 reads TGTGCCAGCAGCTTAGACAGAGTGGGTGCACCCCTCCACTTT.

J is TRBJ2-7 and V is TRBV3-1; a possible D gene is TRBD2 (6 bases). V was pared by 0 bases and J by 0 bases, with 9 bases between. This CDR3 comprises 15 residues. CDR1 and CDR2 from the germline V gene are LGHDT and YNNKEL (reference sequence). CDR3 sequence: CASSQELGSSYEQYF. The CDR3 coding sequence is TGTGCCAGCAGCCAAGAACTCGGGAGCTCCTACGAGCAGTACTTC.

V and J are TRBV5-1 and TRBJ1-4; D remains unclear. The CDR3 has 18 amino acids. Trimming pared 0 bases from V and 0 bases from J, leaving 15 bases between. Germline V gene data show CDR1 as SGHRS and CDR2 as YFSETQ. The CDR3 bases are TGCGCCAGCAGCTTGGGTGGATCTCCGGGAACAACTAATGAAAAACTGTTTTTT. It is translated as CASSLGGSPGTTNEKLFF. Combining the CDR3 with reference TRBV5-1 and TRBJ1-4 gives the whole variable domain KAGVTQTPRYLIKTRGQQVTLSCSPISGHRSVSWYQQTPGQGLQFLFEYFSETQRNKGNFPGRFSGRQFSNSRSEMNVSTLELGDSALYLCASSLGGSPGTTNEKLFFGSGTQLSVL.

The chain carries TRBV7-9 and TRBJ2-2; TRBD2 is a possible D gene (7 bases). Germline loops: CDR1 SEHNR, CDR2 FQNEAQ (reference sequence). The CDR3 sequence is 18 residues long. Deletions cut 0 bases from V and 4 bases from J, with 18 bases between. CDR3 region: CASSLAGTGGRITGELFF. Written as DNA, the CDR3 is TGTGCCAGCAGCTTAGCCGGCACGGGGGGCCGGATCACCGGGGAGCTGTTTTTT.